This record concerns one T cell receptor beta chain sequence. Its antigen is currently not known. No clone much larger than this one lies a single base away; base qualities are absent. Every donor in the study was a healthy Caucasian. The twin cohort consisted of three pairs of female monozygotic twins, all aged about 18 to 29 years. Peripheral blood mononuclear cells were used as the source from which RNA for TCR libraries was isolated. This record comes from a study of identical twins listed by TCRdb under 2016. About the full investigation: To test whether fetal clonotypes persist, this study deep-sequenced TCR alpha and beta repertoires from monozygotic twins, from unrelated adults of various ages, and from cord blood. To rule out contamination, replicate twin experiments were performed at different times with different library preparation protocols.

Taken from the germline V gene, the CDR1 and CDR2 loops are LGHNA and YSLEER. The CDR3 contains 13 residues, cysteine and phenylalanine counted. Just the 39-base CDR3 DNA is kept, in frame starting at base 1. Trimming takes 2 bases from V and 4 bases from J, and the germline ends sit 8 bases apart. Paper-wide results and their limitations: Excess twin sharing in beta out-of-frame sequences was weaker because fewer shared sequences lowered the signal-to-noise ratio. Zero-insertion analyses could be partly confounded by invariant T cells such as MAIT and iNKT, although diverse VJ usage argued against such confounding for most clonotypes. Recombination models systematically underestimated out-of-frame TCR alpha sharing in monozygotic twins but agreed with sharing between unrelated individuals. Because the same donors could not be followed over many years, the conclusions relied on cross-sectional statistical analysis. Compared with coincidental sharing between unrelated individuals, an excess of low generation-probability sequences was observed among out-of-frame TCR alpha sequences shared between twins. Fewer insertions were carried by abundant cord blood beta clonotypes, a similar but weaker trend appeared in young adult naive repertoires, and no such trend appeared in memory repertoires.

The receptor library was made with 5' RACE. This sample was sequenced with an Illumina HiSeq 2000. Template switching added a universal primer binding site, and the final cDNA carried a unique molecular identifier that allowed TCR cDNA molecules to be counted accurately. Specific primers in the conserved constant-segment region were used to synthesize first-strand cDNA for TCR alpha and beta chains. To control for contamination, each cDNA library was double barcoded with a SMART-Mk sample barcode plus Illumina barcodes. Two successive PCR steps introduced TruSeq adapter sequences along with Illumina sample barcodes. The TCR alpha and beta cDNA libraries were sequenced on the Illumina HiSeq platform using custom primers. For the original study's pipeline: MiGEC processed the raw reads to extract unique molecular identifiers, while MiXCR was used to determine the CDR3 positions. Recombination models were inferred per individual with the repgenHMM and IGoR tools using an EM algorithm. Shared clonotypes were analyzed with the tcR package in R, and sharing was normalized by the product of cloneset sizes. Out-of-frame nonproductive sequences were analyzed to study raw recombination free of thymic and clonal selection effects. TCRdb itself trimmed the public reads at Q25 with fastp, ran MiXCR and retained productive beta chains. CDR3 protein duplicates are merged, each entry listing the most common genes and DNA. These V and J calls derive from TCRdb rather than the authors' analysis. The sample has approximately 600,000 distinct CDR3 sequences on record, 7.5% to 10% of them singletons. Jointly, the top ten make up 2.5% to 3.5% of the sample.

The same sample was also used in a study of yellow fever vaccine responses in identical twins. The second study reports: According to the authors, in identical twins the way T cells responded to vaccination appeared partly convergent and partly personalized. In the study, vaccine-responding T cell clones were precisely tracked in identical twins.

The rearrangement combines TRBV4-3 with TRBJ1-2, with a weak D call of TRBD1 (6 bases match). Sample: PBMCs. The TCR sequence derives from a woman under 30 in good health. The CDR3 region: CASSQPDSYGYTF. The sequenced DNA is TGCGCCAGCAGCCAACCGGACAGCTATGGCTACACCTTC.